The 8 T cell receptor beta chains in this list originate from one sample, sequenced in a study of Ad26.COV2.S vaccination and SARS-CoV-2 variants. Measured with immunoSEQ multiplex PCR; TCRdb has only the in-frame clones, and not every one. The sample consists of roughly 300,000 clones, around 88% of them appearing once. Treatment: roughly 20 received Ad26.COV2.S at low or high dose, single or two shots; 5 received placebo; per-sample allocation not given. Specimen acquisition occurred on day 63 following the initial vaccine or placebo injection. Sequences were derived from peripheral blood, sampled in a trial of Ad26.COV2.S vaccine versus placebo. The receptors originated from a person aged 18-60 years who received the Ad26.COV2.S COVID-19 vaccine or a placebo.

The genes are TRBV6-6 and TRBJ2-7, with D perhaps matching TRBD1 (5 bases). V was cut by 0 bases and J by 0 bases, with 12 bases left in between. Germline V CDR1 and CDR2: MNHNY, SVGAGI (reference sequence). This CDR3 comprises 16 residues. CDR3 residues: CASSYSGQTASYEQYF. CDR3 DNA sequence: TGTGCCAGCAGTTACTCGGGGCAGACAGCCTCCTACGAGCAGTACTTC.

The chain recombines TRBV11-2 with TRBJ2-3, with a weak D call TRBD2 (5 bases). The V gene's germline CDR1 is SGHAT and CDR2 FQNNGV. This CDR3 contains 14 residues. With 1 base removed from V and 3 bases from J, the gap between germline ends came to 8 bases. The CDR3 DNA is TGTGCCAGCAGCTTAGCCAGGACTACAGATACGCAGTATTTT. It translates to CASSLARTTDTQYF.

CDR3 region: CASSQLDRGRYEQYF. As DNA, the CDR3 is TGTGCCAGCAGCCAGCTTGACAGGGGTCGCTACGAGCAGTACTTC. The rearrangement uses TRBV16 and TRBJ2-7; 8 nucleotides agree with TRBD1. CDR1 is KGHSY, CDR2 FQNENV, per germline. J gave up 3 bases and V 3 bases, and 7 bases lay outside the gene matches. This CDR3 has 15 amino acids.

V and J are TRBV7-2 and TRBJ1-4; TRBD1 is a possible D gene (6 bases). The ends were cut back, 6 bases at V and 7 bases at J, with 18 bases in the middle. Germline values: CDR1 SGHTA, CDR2 FQGNSA. This CDR3 comprises 15 residues. The CDR3 coding sequence is TGTGCCAGCAGTCGACAGGTAGCAGGGATTGAAAAACTGTTTTTT. As protein: CASSRQVAGIEKLFF.

The rearrangement joins TRBV5-1 to TRBJ1-2; D might be TRBD1 (5 bases). V was pared by 0 bases and J by 7 bases, with 16 bases between. The CDR3 is 15 residues long. CDR1 SGHRS and CDR2 YFSETQ come from the germline V gene. This chain's CDR3 is CASSLALAGEGGYTF. The CDR3 region has the DNA TGCGCCAGCAGCTTGGCCCTGGCGGGGGAAGGTGGCTACACCTTC.

This clone was seen more than once but under ten times. The V gene is TRBV5-1, the J gene TRBJ2-3, with 12 bases identical to TRBD2. With 3 bases clipped from V and 5 bases from J, the junction kept 4 bases outside the gene matches. This CDR3 is built from 15 residues. The germline V gene has CDR1 SGHRS and CDR2 YFSETQ. DNA for the CDR3: TGCGCCAGCAGCTGGCGGACTAGCGGGGAAGATACGCAGTATTTT. Protein product: CASSWRTSGEDTQYF.

V usage is TRBV9 and J usage is TRBJ2-3, with D maybe TRBD2 (5 bases). The germline V gene has CDR1 SGDLS and CDR2 YYNGEE. The CDR3 has 15 amino acids. Trimming shortened V by 4 bases and J by 3 bases, and 15 bases separated the two germline ends. CDR3 DNA sequence: TGTGCCAGCAGCCTACGGACTGCCGCTACAGATACGCAGTATTTT. This gives the protein CASSLRTAATDTQYF.

The chain is built from TRBV10-3 and TRBJ2-7; TRBD1 agrees at 12 bases. This CDR3 comprises 14 residues. CDR1 ENHRY and CDR2 SYGVKD come from the germline V gene. J was trimmed by 6 bases and V by 4 bases; bases with no gene match: 4. The CDR3 reads CAISGDRGRLEQYF. As DNA, the CDR3 is TGTGCCATCAGTGGGGACAGGGGGCGTCTCGAGCAGTACTTC.